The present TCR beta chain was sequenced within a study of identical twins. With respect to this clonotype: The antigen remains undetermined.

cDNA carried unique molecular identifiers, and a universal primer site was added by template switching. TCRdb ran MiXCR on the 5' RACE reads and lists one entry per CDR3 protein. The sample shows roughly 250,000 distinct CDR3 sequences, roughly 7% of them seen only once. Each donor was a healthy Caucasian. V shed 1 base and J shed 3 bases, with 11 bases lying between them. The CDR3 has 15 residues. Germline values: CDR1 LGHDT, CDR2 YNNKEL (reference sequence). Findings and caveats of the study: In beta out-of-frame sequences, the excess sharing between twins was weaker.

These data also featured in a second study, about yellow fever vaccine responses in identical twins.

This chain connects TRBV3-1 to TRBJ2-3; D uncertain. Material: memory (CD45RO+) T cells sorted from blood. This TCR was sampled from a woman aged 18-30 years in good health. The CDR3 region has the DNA TGTGCCAGCAGCCAAGGGGGAACAATAACAGATACGCAGTATTTT. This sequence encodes CASSQGGTITDTQYF.